A single sample is the source of the 20 T cell receptor beta chains below, sequenced in a study of blood T cell repertoires in COVID-19. Generated by immunoSEQ multiplex PCR, the TCRdb table keeps only in-frame clones and is missing some. This sample has about 170,000 clones, with about nine tenths found just once. Source material: peripheral blood. The receptors originated from a man aged 55 to 69 with acute or convalescent COVID-19.

This clone is a singleton in its sample. This sequence joins TRBV6-1 and TRBJ1-2, with D unclear. Trimming took off 0 bases at V and 4 bases at J, with 9 bases between the two ends. Germline V gene data show CDR1 as MNHNS and CDR2 as SASEGT. This CDR3 has 14 residues. The CDR3 protein is CASSEAPGFYGYTF. The CDR3 DNA reads TGTGCCAGCAGTGAAGCACCGGGGTTCTATGGCTACACCTTC.

V is TRBV10-1 and J is TRBJ2-5; TRBD2 is a possible D gene (5 bases). CDR3 size: 13 residues. Per the germline V gene, CDR1 is WNHNN and CDR2 is SYGVQD (reference sequence). Trimming shortened V by 3 bases and J by 5 bases, and 10 bases separated the two germline ends. In DNA, the CDR3 is TGCGCCAGCAGTGAAAGAAGAGGGGAGACCCAGTACTTC. Its translation is CASSERRGETQYF.

This clone was seen once. This chain uses TRBV7-8 with TRBJ1-2; D is perhaps TRBD1 (6 bases). The germline V gene has CDR1 SGHVS and CDR2 FQNEAQ. Trimming took 5 bases from V and 2 from J, leaving 18 bases between them. The CDR3 covers 16 residues. The CDR3 here is CASSPHRASGNYGYTF. The CDR3 DNA sequence: TGTGCCAGCAGCCCCCACAGGGCGTCGGGCAACTATGGCTACACCTTC.

In the case of this clone: This specimen includes other DNA sequences encoding the same CDR3. This chain links TRBV19 with TRBJ1-2, with unresolved D. CDR1 LNHDA and CDR2 SQIVND come from the germline V gene (reference sequence). Trimming took 3 bases from V and 7 from J, leaving 6 bases between them. The CDR3 spans 11 residues. CDR3 protein: CASSIRGGYTF. CDR3 coding DNA: TGTGCCAGTAGTATTCGGGGTGGCTACACCTTC.

V usage is TRBV7-8 and J usage is TRBJ1-3; possible D gene TRBD1, 5 bases. In germline, CDR1 is SGHVS, CDR2 FQNEAQ. This CDR3 is 16 amino acids long. Trimming stripped 4 bases from V and 0 bases from J, with 13 bases between. In DNA, the CDR3 is TGTGCCAGCAGCTCCTCCGGGGGGAGCTCTGGAAACACCATATATTTT. Its protein product is CASSSSGGSSGNTIYF.

The CDR3 nucleotides read TGTGCCAGTAGCCCCGGGACACGAGAGACCCAGTACTTC. Protein: CASSPGTRETQYF. The chain recombines TRBV19 with TRBJ2-5, with D perhaps TRBD1 (6 bases). V dropped 6 bases and J dropped 4 bases, with 12 bases sitting between them. Germline V gives CDR1 LNHDA, CDR2 SQIVND (reference sequence). CDR3 size: 13 residues.

This chain links TRBV6-2 or TRBV6-3 with TRBJ1-4; D is uncertain. Trimming took 0 bases from V and 3 from J, leaving 11 bases between them. The CDR3 is 16 residues long. Per the germline V gene, CDR1 is MNHEY and CDR2 is SVGEGT. CDR3 residues: CASSYSRTGSNEKLFF. For the CDR3, the DNA is TGTGCCAGCAGTTACTCCCGGACGGGATCTAATGAAAAACTGTTTTTT.

V and J are TRBV6-2 or TRBV6-3 and TRBJ2-2, with 8 bases that match TRBD1. The CDR3 loop spans 16 amino acids. Germline CDR1 and CDR2: MNHEY and SVGEGT. V shed 2 bases and J 7 bases; nucleotides not matched to a gene: 9. In nucleotides, the CDR3 is TGTGCCAGCAGTTACAGCGGCAGGGGGCGAGTCGGGGAGCTGTTTTTT. This gives the protein CASSYSGRGRVGELFF.

CDR3 residues: CASSLRTGGGGETQYF. The CDR3 DNA reads TGTGCCAGCAGCTTACGGACAGGGGGCGGAGGGGAGACCCAGTACTTC. The chain joins TRBV5-4 to TRBJ2-5; 11 bases are a match to TRBD1. The CDR3 totals 16 residues. Germline V gene lookup returns CDR1 SGHNT and CDR2 YYREEE (reference sequence). The V segment lost 2 bases and the J segment 5 bases; nucleotides outside the gene matches: 8.

This clone showed up just once. This chain links TRBV2 with TRBJ1-1; 7 nucleotides line up with TRBD1. Germline CDR1 and CDR2: SNHLY and FYNNEI. Trimming at V came to 8 bases and at J to 2 bases, leaving 5 bases not matched to a gene. CDR3 length: 13 residues. CDR3 region: CASARTGNTEAFF. CDR3 in DNA: TGTGCCAGCGCTAGGACAGGCAACACTGAAGCTTTCTTT. Based on the CDR3 plus reference TRBV2 and TRBJ1-1, the full variable domain is EPEVTQTPSHQVTQMGQEVILRCVPISNHLYFYWYRQILGQKVEFLVSFYNNEISEKSEIFDDQFSVERPDGSNFTLKIRSTKLEDSAMYFCASARTGNTEAFFGQGTRLTVV.

The V call is TRBV6-5, the J call TRBJ1-4, with a weak D call TRBD1 (5 bases). Trimming removed 4 bases from V and 10 bases from J, with 16 bases in between. The CDR3 contains 14 residues. Germline CDR1 and CDR2: MNHEY and SVGAGI. The DNA for the CDR3 is TGTGCCAGCAGTTTTTCAGGGCCTAGTGGAAAACTGTTTTTT. It encodes CASSFSGPSGKLFF.

J is TRBJ2-5 and V is TRBV5-1; no clear D. The CDR3 has 15 residues. Per germline, CDR1 SGHRS and CDR2 YFSETQ. V shed 0 bases and J shed 5 bases, with 14 bases lying between them. The CDR3 region is CASSLAGSVAETQYF. The DNA for the CDR3 is TGCGCCAGCAGCTTGGCCGGGTCCGTCGCGGAGACCCAGTACTTC.

DNA for the CDR3: TGTGCCAGCAGCTTATTTTTGGGACAGGGAATTCGAGATACGCAGTATTTT. It encodes CASSLFLGQGIRDTQYF. V and J are TRBV7-9 and TRBJ2-3; 9 bases map to TRBD1. V trimming: 2 bases; J trimming: 5 bases; junction bases outside the gene matches: 11. CDR3 length: 17 residues. CDR1 is SEHNR, CDR2 FQNEAQ, per germline (reference sequence).

V usage is TRBV10-2 and J usage is TRBJ1-1; 9 nucleotides agree with TRBD1. CDR1 is WSHSY and CDR2 is SAAADI in the germline V gene. With 6 bases clipped from V and 8 bases from J, the junction kept 1 base outside the gene matches. The CDR3 runs to 11 residues. Here the CDR3 reads CASRGTGEAFF. CDR3 nucleotides: TGCGCCAGCAGGGGGACAGGGGAAGCTTTCTTT.

CDR3 sequence reads: CASSFIRGDGEKLFF. The CDR3 bases are TGCGCCAGCAGCTTTATTCGGGGGGACGGTGAAAAACTGTTTTTT. The J gene is TRBJ1-4, the V gene TRBV5-1; D may be TRBD1 (5 bases). Germline V gene lookup returns CDR1 SGHRS and CDR2 YFSETQ. There are 15 residues in the CDR3. Trimming took 2 bases from V and 7 from J, leaving 15 bases between them.

The sample holds a few counts of this clone. Other DNA sequences in the same sample also yield this CDR3. CDR3 loop: CASSLGLAGVNEQFF. DNA for the CDR3: TGTGCCAGCAGCTTAGGGCTAGCGGGGGTCAATGAGCAGTTCTTC. J is TRBJ2-1 and V is TRBV7-3; 10 nucleotides line up with TRBD2. The CDR3 length is 15 residues. V trimming: 2 bases; J trimming: 6 bases; junction bases outside the gene matches: 4. Germline CDR1 reads SGHTA; CDR2 reads FQGTGA.

The sample holds one count of this clone. The J gene is TRBJ2-2, the V gene TRBV27; 15 bases match TRBD2. J lost 1 base, V lost 5 bases, and 8 bases had no gene match. The CDR3 length is 19 residues. Germline-derived CDR1 and CDR2 are MNHEY and SMNVEV (reference sequence). CDR3 sequence: CASSHTGTSGRMNTGELFF. CDR3 in DNA: TGTGCCAGCAGTCACACCGGGACTAGCGGGAGGATGAACACCGGGGAGCTGTTTTTT.

In this sample, this clone turned up once. The V and J genes are TRBV7-9 and TRBJ1-2; D is unresolved. CDR1 and CDR2 from the germline V gene are SEHNR and FQNEAQ (reference sequence). V lost 5 bases and J lost 4, with 11 bases in between. There are 13 residues in the CDR3. CDR3 sequence: CASSPRVGYGYTF. CDR3 nucleotides: TGTGCCAGCAGCCCCCGGGTAGGCTATGGCTACACCTTC.

The V and J genes are TRBV27 and TRBJ1-6; maybe TRBD1 (5 bases). Trimming took 3 bases from V and 9 from J, leaving 9 bases between them. The CDR3 runs 13 residues. Germline CDR1 and CDR2: MNHEY and SMNVEV (reference sequence). The CDR3 bases are TGTGCCAGCAGTTTCAGACAGCCTTCACCCCTCCACTTT. This translates into CASSFRQPSPLHF.

The V call is TRBV24-1, the J call TRBJ1-4; TRBD1 is a possible D gene (6 bases). V lost 9 bases, J lost 8 bases, and 12 bases lay in between. The CDR3 loop spans 12 amino acids. Germline lookup yields CDR1 KGHDR and CDR2 SFDVKD. The DNA of the CDR3 is TGTGCCACCTCTCCGACAGGAGAAAAACTGTTTTTT. This encodes CATSPTGEKLFF.